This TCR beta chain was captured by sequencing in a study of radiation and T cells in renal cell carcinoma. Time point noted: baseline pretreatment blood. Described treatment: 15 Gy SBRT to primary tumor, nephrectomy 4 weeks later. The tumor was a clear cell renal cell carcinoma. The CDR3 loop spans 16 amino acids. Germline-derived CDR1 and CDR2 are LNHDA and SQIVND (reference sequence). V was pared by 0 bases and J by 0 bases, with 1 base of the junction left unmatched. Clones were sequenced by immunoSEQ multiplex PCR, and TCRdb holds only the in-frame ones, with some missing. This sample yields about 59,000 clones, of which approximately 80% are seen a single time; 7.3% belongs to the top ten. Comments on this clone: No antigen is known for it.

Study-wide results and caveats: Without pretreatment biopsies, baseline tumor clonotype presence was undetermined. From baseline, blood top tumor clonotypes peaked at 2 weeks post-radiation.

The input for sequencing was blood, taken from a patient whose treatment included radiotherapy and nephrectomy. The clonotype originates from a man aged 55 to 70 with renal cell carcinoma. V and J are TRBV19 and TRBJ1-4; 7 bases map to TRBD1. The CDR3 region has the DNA TGTGCCAGTAGTATAGACAGGGGGGCAACTAATGAAAAACTGTTTTTT. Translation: CASSIDRGATNEKLFF. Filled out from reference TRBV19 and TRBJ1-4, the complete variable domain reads DGGITQSPKYLFRKEGQNVTLSCEQNLNHDAMYWYRQDPGQGLRLIYYSQIVNDFQKGDIAEGYSVSREKKESFPLTVTSAQKNPTAFYLCASSIDRGATNEKLFFGSGTQLSVL.